This paragraph covers one T cell receptor (beta chain) sequence. As for treatment: oral pan-JAK inhibitor, 5-10 mg twice daily. J was trimmed by 3 bases and V by 4 bases; bases with no gene match: 8. The CDR3 has 15 amino acids. Germline assignment: CDR1 SGHRS and CDR2 YFSETQ. The sample originates from a study of CD8+ T cells in alopecia areata. TCR sequencing used cDNA made by reverse transcription of extracted RNA. The data were produced by immunoSEQ multiplex PCR, yet TCRdb's version contains in-frame clones alone and is incomplete. There are under 300,000 clones in the sample; 60% occur only once, and around 0.92% lies in the top ten.

This TCR came from a human donor with alopecia areata. The sequenced sample was CD4+ T cells sorted from blood, obtained around week 53, from a patient treated with tofacitinib. The chain is built from TRBV5-1 and TRBJ2-7, with 9 bases fitting TRBD1. This CDR3 reads CASSLEGQGFYEQYF. The CDR3 bases are TGCGCCAGCAGCCTGGAGGGACAGGGCTTCTACGAGCAGTACTTC.